Sequencing of this T cell receptor (beta chain) was carried out in a study of T cell responses to AZD1222 COVID-19 vaccine. With respect to this clone: The antigen is not known.

Assay: immunoSEQ multiplex PCR; the TCRdb copy retains only in-frame clones and omits some. The sample has 110,000 or so clones; 87% are singletons. Study-wide results and limits: No repertoire was sampled before or during the peak T cell response, only after it. Possibly, clonal diversity was underestimated; donors were largely white British and included more females.

This sample comprised peripheral blood, obtained on day 0 of AZD1222 vaccination. This receptor was identified in an adult in good health.

CDR3 DNA: TGCGCCAGCAGCTCAACGACGGAAATGAACACTGAAGCTTTCTTT. Translation: CASSSTTEMNTEAFF. V and J are TRBV5-1 and TRBJ1-1; D call uncertain. V lost 3 bases, J lost 0 bases, and 12 bases lay in between. Per the germline V gene, CDR1 is SGHRS and CDR2 is YFSETQ. The CDR3 spans 15 residues.